Below, 13 T cell receptor beta chains from the same sample are listed, as sequenced in a study of blood T cell repertoires in COVID-19. Profiling relied on immunoSEQ multiplex PCR, and the TCRdb table lists in-frame clones only, not all of them. The table has 250,000 to 300,000 clones, over 80% seen once. Sequencing was carried out using peripheral blood. All receptors come from a man aged 60-69 years who had recovered from COVID-19.

This chain joins TRBV2 and TRBJ1-3; a possible D gene is TRBD1 (6 bases). V dropped 10 bases and J dropped 4 bases, with 14 bases sitting between them. Germline CDR1 is SNHLY and CDR2 is FYNNEI. This CDR3 comprises 13 residues. The chain's CDR3 is CATTGHPGNTIYF. Written as DNA, the CDR3 is TGTGCCACCACGGGACACCCAGGAAACACCATATATTTT.

This chain connects TRBV9 to TRBJ1-2; a possible D gene is TRBD1 (5 bases). V was clipped by 2 bases and J by 7 bases, with 15 bases between them. This CDR3 comprises 14 residues. CDR1 is SGDLS, CDR2 YYNGEE, per germline. CDR3 sequence reads: CASSVDSTLGGYTF. The CDR3 DNA reads TGTGCCAGCAGCGTTGACAGTACGTTGGGTGGCTACACCTTC.

The chain is built from TRBV11-1 and TRBJ2-5, with D possibly matching TRBD2 (5 bases). V was trimmed by 5 bases and J by 7 bases, leaving 17 bases between them. The CDR3 is 14 amino acids. The germline CDR1 and CDR2 sequences are SGHAT and FQDESV (reference sequence). CDR3 amino acids: CASSALASGGTQYF. As DNA, the CDR3 is TGTGCCAGCAGCGCCCTAGCATCCGGCGGGACCCAGTACTTC.

The rearrangement links TRBV5-1 to TRBJ2-1, with TRBD1 identical over 7 bases. After removal of 4 bases from V and 10 bases from J, the junction contained 14 bases not matched to a gene. The CDR3 totals 15 residues. Germline assignment: CDR1 SGHRS and CDR2 YFSETQ. The CDR3 nucleotides are TGCGCCAGCAGCCCCACGACAGGGCCCTCGGGCGAGCAGTTCTTC. Protein product: CASSPTTGPSGEQFF.

This clone has a single count. The same CDR3 is also encoded by other DNA sequences in this sample. The chain joins TRBV19 to TRBJ2-2; 7 positions match TRBD1. The J segment lost 2 bases and the V segment lost 5 bases, leaving 2 bases of the junction unmatched. Germline CDR1 is LNHDA and CDR2 is SQIVND (reference sequence). The CDR3 covers 14 residues. The CDR3 is CASSRDSNTGELFF. Here the CDR3 DNA reads TGTGCCAGTAGTCGGGACAGCAACACCGGGGAGCTGTTTTTT.

The chain couples TRBV28 to TRBJ2-5, with 8 bases identical to TRBD2. The junction had 4 bases not matched to a gene; V was cut back by 5 bases and J by 2 bases. Germline V gene lookup returns CDR1 MDHEN and CDR2 SYDVKM. The CDR3 has 14 amino acids. CDR3 in DNA: TGTGCCAGCAGTGCTAGCGGGCCTCAAGAGACCCAGTACTTC. Translated: CASSASGPQETQYF.

The gene calls are TRBV19 and TRBJ2-2, with TRBD2 identical over 10 bases. V dropped 5 bases and J dropped 7; count of bases not matched to a gene: 13. The CDR3 has 17 amino acids. Germline CDR1 LNHDA, CDR2 SQIVND (reference sequence). The CDR3 loop is CASSARGGLAFVGELFF. The CDR3 nucleotides read TGTGCCAGTAGTGCAAGAGGGGGACTAGCGTTTGTCGGGGAGCTGTTTTTT.

V is TRBV28 and J is TRBJ1-1; possibly TRBD1 for D (6 bases). The germline V and J ends were trimmed by 4 bases and 1 base, with 10 bases remaining between them. The CDR3 extends over 14 amino acids. Germline V lookup: CDR1 MDHEN, CDR2 SYDVKM. In DNA, the CDR3 is TGTGCCAGCAGTTCCCTGGGACAGAACACTGAAGCTTTCTTT. It yields the protein CASSSLGQNTEAFF.

This clone was seen a few times. The chain has TRBV9 and TRBJ2-7; 7 nucleotides align to TRBD1. Germline V gene lookup returns CDR1 SGDLS and CDR2 YYNGEE. The J segment lost 4 bases and the V segment lost 4 bases, leaving 5 bases of the junction unmatched. CDR3 length: 13 residues. The chain's CDR3 is CASSTTQGYEQYF. CDR3 bases: TGTGCCAGCAGCACAACACAGGGGTACGAGCAGTACTTC.

The chain carries TRBV7-9 and TRBJ2-1; 10 bases align to TRBD1. The trim removed 5 bases at V and 9 bases at J, leaving 13 bases unmatched. This CDR3 spans 16 amino acids. CDR1 is SEHNR, CDR2 FQNEAQ, per germline (reference sequence). This CDR3 is CASSRHGRTGGGEQFF. DNA of the CDR3: TGTGCCAGCAGCCGACATGGCCGGACAGGGGGAGGTGAGCAGTTCTTC. The variable domain in full, completed from reference TRBV7-9 and TRBJ2-1, reads DTGVSQNPRHKITKRGQNVTFRCDPISEHNRLYWYRQTLGQGPEFLTYFQNEAQLEKSRLLSDRFSAERPKGSFSTLEIQRTEQGDSAMYLCASSRHGRTGGGEQFFGPGTRLTVL.

The genes are TRBV25-1 and TRBJ2-7; D may be TRBD2 (6 bases). The CDR3 length is 11 residues. Germline CDR1 reads MGHDK; CDR2 reads SYGVNS. The V end was cut by 6 bases, the J end by 6 bases, with 9 bases between. The CDR3 coding sequence is TGTGCCAGCAGCAGACTAGGCGAGCAGTACTTC. Translation gives CASSRLGEQYF.

This clone was found a few times. This rearrangement joins TRBV18 to TRBJ2-7; TRBD2 aligns across 14 bases. Germline CDR1 KGHSH, CDR2 LQKENI. The ends lost 3 bases at V and 1 base at J; junction bases unmatched: 5. The CDR3 runs to 17 residues. DNA for the CDR3: TGTGCCAGCTCACCCCGCAGGACTAGCGGGAGGTCCTACGAGCAGTACTTC. Encoded protein: CASSPRRTSGRSYEQYF.

The chain uses TRBV30 and TRBJ1-1; TRBD1 might be the D (5 bases). In germline, CDR1 is GTSNPN, CDR2 SVGIG (reference sequence). V lost 0 bases and J 5 bases, leaving 10 bases between the germline ends. CDR3 length: 13 residues. The CDR3 loop reads CAWSVGQGTEAFF. The CDR3 bases are TGTGCCTGGAGTGTTGGACAAGGGACTGAAGCTTTCTTT.